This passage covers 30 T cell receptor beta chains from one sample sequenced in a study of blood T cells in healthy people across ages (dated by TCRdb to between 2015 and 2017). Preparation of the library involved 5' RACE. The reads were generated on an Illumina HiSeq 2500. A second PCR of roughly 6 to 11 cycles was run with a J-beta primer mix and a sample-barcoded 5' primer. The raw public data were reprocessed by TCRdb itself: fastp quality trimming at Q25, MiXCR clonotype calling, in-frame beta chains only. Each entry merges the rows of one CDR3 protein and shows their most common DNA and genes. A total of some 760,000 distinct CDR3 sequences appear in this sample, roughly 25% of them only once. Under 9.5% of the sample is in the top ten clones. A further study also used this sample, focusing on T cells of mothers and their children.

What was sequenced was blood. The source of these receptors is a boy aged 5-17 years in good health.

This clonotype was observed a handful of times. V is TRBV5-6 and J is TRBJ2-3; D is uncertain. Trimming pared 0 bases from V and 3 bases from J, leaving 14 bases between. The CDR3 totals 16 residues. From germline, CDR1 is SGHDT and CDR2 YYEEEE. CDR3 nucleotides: TGTGCCAGCAGCTTGGCCGCGGCGAGAATGACAGATACGCAGTATTTT. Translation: CASSLAAARMTDTQYF.

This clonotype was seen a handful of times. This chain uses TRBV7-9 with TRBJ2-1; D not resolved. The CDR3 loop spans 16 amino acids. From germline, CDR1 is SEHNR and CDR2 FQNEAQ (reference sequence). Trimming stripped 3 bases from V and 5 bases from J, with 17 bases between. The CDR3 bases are TGTGCCAGCAGCTTCCCGAAAAACGACCCACACAATGAGCAGTTCTTC. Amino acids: CASSFPKNDPHNEQFF.

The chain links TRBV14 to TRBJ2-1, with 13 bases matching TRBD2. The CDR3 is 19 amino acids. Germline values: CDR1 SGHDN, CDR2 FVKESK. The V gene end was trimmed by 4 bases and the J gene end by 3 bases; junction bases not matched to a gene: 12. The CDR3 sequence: CASSPLGLAGEAYYNEQFF. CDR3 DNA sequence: TGTGCCAGCAGCCCGCTCGGACTAGCGGGAGAGGCTTACTACAATGAGCAGTTCTTC.

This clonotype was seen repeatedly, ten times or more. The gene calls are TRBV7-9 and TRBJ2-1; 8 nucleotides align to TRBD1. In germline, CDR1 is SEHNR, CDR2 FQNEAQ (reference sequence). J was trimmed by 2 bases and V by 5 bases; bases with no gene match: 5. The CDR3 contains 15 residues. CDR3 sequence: CASSPRQGPYNEQFF. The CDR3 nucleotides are TGTGCCAGCAGCCCCCGACAGGGGCCCTACAATGAGCAGTTCTTC.

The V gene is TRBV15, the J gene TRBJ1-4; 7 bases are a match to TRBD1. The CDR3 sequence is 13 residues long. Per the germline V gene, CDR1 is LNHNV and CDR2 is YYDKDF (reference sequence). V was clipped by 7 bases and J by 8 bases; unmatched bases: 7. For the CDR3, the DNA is TGTGCCACCACCACAGGGGTGGACGAAAAACTGTTTTTT. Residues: CATTTGVDEKLFF.

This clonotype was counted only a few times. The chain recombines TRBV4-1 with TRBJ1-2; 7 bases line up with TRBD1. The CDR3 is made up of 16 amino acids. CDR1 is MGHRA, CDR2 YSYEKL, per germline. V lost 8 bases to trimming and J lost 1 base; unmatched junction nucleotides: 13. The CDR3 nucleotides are TGCGCCAGCCACCCGACAGGGACCAACAATAACTATGGCTACACCTTC. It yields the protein CASHPTGTNNNYGYTF.

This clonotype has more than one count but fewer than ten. CDR3 DNA: TGCGCCAGCAGCCAAGAGGGGACAGGGATTATTAAAAACATTCAGTACTTC. Its translation: CASSQEGTGIIKNIQYF. This chain links TRBV4-3 with TRBJ2-4; 9 bases are a match to TRBD1. This CDR3 comprises 17 residues. Trimming cost V 0 bases and J 4 bases; bases outside gene matches: 7. Germline CDR1 LGHNA, CDR2 YSLEER.

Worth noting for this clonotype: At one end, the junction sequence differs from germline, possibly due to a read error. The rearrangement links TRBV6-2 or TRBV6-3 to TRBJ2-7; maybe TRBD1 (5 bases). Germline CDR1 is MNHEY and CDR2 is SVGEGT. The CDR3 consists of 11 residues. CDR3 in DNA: TGTGCCAGCAGTACAGGCCCGGAGCCGTACTTC. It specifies CASSTGPEPYF.

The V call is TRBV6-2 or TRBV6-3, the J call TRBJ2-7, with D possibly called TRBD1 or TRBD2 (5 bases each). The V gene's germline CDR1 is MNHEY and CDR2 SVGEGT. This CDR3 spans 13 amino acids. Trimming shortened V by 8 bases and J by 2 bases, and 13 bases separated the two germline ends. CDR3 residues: CASLQWGTYEQYF. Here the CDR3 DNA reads TGTGCCAGCTTACAGTGGGGGACCTACGAGCAGTACTTC.

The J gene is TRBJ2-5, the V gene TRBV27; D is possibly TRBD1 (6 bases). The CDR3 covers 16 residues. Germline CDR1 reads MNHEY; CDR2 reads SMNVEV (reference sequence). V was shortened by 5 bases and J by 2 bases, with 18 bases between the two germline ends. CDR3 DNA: TGTGCCAGCAGTCCCTTAGACTGGGGGCGGCAAGAGACCCAGTACTTC. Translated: CASSPLDWGRQETQYF.

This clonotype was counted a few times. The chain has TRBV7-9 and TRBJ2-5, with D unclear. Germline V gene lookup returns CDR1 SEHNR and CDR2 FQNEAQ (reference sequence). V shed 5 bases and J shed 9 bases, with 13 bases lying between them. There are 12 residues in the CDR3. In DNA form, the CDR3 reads TGTGCCAGCAGCCTAGAGGCGTGGGCCCAGTACTTC. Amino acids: CASSLEAWAQYF.

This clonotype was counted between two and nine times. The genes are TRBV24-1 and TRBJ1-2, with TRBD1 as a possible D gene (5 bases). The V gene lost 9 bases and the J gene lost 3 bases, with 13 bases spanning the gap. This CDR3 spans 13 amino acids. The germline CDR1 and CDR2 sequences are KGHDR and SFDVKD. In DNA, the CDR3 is TGTGCCACCCAGAAAGGGGCGGACTATGGCTACACCTTC. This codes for CATQKGADYGYTF.

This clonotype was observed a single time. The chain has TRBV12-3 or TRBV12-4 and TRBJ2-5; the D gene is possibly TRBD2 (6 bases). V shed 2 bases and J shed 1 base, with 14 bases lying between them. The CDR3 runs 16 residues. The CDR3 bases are TGTGCCAGCAGTTTACTGGAGGCGGGACCCCAAGAGACCCAGTACTTC. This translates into CASSLLEAGPQETQYF.

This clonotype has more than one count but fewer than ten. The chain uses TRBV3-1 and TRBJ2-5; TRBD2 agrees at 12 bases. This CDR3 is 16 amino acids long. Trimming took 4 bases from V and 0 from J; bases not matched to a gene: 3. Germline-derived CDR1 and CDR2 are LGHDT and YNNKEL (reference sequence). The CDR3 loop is CASSRRTSGDQETQYF. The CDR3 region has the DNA TGTGCCAGCAGCCGCCGGACTAGCGGGGACCAAGAGACCCAGTACTTC.

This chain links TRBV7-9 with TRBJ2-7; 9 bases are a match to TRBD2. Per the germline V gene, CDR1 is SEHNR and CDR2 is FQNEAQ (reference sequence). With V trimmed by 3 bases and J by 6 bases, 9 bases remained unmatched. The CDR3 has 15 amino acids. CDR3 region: CASSFPGLAVAEQYF. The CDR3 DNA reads TGTGCCAGCAGCTTCCCGGGACTAGCAGTGGCCGAGCAGTACTTC.

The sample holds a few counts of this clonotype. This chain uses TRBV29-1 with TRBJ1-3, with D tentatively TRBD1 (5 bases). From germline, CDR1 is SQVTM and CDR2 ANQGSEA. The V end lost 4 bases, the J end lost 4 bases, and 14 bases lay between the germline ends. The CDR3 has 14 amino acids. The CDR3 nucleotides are TGCAGCGTTGCAGCGGCAGGGAAGGGAAACACCATATATTTT. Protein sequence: CSVAAAGKGNTIYF. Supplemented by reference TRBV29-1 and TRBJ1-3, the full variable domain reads SAVISQKPSRDICQRGTSLTIQCQVDSQVTMMFWYRQQPGQSLTLIATANQGSEATYESGFVIDKFPISRPNLTFSTLTVSNMSPEDSSIYLCSVAAAGKGNTIYFGEGSWLTVV.

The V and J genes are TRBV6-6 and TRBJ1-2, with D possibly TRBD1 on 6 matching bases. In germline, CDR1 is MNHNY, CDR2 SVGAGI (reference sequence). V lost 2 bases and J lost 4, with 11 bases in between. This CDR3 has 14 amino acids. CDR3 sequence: CASSYGGASYGYTF. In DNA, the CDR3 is TGTGCCAGCAGTTACGGGGGGGCCAGCTATGGCTACACCTTC.

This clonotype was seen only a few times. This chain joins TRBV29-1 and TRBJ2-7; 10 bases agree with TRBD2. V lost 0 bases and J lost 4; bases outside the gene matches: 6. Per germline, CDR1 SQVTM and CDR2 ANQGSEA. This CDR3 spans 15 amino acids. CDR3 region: CSVEDPSGGHYEQYF. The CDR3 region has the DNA TGCAGCGTTGAAGATCCTAGCGGGGGACATTACGAGCAGTACTTC.

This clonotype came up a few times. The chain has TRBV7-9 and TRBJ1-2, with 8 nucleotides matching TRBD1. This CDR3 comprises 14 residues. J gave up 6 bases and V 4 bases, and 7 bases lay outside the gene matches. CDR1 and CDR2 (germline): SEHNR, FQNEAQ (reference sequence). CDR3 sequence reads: CASSSGQGEDGYTF. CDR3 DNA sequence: TGTGCCAGCAGCTCCGGACAGGGTGAAGATGGCTACACCTTC.

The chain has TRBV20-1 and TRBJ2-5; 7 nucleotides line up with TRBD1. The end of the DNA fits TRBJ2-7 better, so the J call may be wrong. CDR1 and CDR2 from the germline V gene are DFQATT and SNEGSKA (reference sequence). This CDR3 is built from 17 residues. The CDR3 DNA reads TGCAGTGCTCAACGTTCACCGGGACAGTATGGCTCCTACGAGCAGTACTTC. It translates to CSAQRSPGQYGSYEQYF.

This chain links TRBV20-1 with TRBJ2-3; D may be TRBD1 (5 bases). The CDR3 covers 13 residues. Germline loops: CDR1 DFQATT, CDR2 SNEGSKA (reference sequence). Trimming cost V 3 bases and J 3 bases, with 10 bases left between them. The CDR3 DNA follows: TGCAGTGCTAGGGACACGGCGACAGATACGCAGTATTTT. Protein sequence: CSARDTATDTQYF.

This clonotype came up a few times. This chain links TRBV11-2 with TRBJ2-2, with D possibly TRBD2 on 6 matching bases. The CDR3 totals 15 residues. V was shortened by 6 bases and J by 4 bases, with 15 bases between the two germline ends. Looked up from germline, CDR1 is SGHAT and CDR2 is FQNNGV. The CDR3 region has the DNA TGTGCCAGCAGTCCGAGCGGGCGCTTCACCGGGGAGCTGTTTTTT. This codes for CASSPSGRFTGELFF. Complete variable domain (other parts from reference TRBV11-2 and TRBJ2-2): EAGVAQSPRYKIIEKRQSVAFWCNPISGHATLYWYQQILGQGPKLLIQFQNNGVVDDSQLPKDRFSAERLKGVDSTLKIQPAKLEDSAVYLCASSPSGRFTGELFFGEGSRLTVL.

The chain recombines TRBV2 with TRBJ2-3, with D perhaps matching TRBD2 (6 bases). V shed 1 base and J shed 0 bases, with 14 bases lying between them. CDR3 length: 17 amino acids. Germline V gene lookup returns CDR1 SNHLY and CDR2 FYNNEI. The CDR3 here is CASSEGLARTSTDTQYF. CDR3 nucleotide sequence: TGTGCCAGCAGTGAAGGGCTAGCGAGGACTAGCACAGATACGCAGTATTTT.

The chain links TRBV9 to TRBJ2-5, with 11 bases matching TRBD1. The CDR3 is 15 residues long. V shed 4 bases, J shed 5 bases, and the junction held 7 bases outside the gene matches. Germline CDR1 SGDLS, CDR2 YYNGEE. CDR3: CASSLWTGGSETQYF. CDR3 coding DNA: TGTGCCAGCAGCCTATGGACAGGGGGCAGTGAGACCCAGTACTTC.

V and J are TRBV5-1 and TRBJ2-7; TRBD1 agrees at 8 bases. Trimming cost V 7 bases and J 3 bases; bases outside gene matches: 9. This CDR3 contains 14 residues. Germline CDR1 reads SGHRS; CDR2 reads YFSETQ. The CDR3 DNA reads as TGCGCCAGCCGTACAGGGGGACTTGGCTACGAGCAGTACTTC. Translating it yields CASRTGGLGYEQYF.

CDR3 region: CSVPNGAEQYF. As DNA, the CDR3 is TGCAGCGTACCTAATGGGGCCGAGCAGTACTTC. The genes are TRBV29-1 and TRBJ2-7; the D gene is possibly TRBD1 (5 bases). Germline V lookup: CDR1 SQVTM, CDR2 ANQGSEA. V gave up 6 bases and J gave up 6 bases, with 12 bases separating them. CDR3 size: 11 residues.

The DNA for the CDR3 is TGTGCCAGCGCCCGGGACAGACAAGAGACCCAGTACTTC. As protein: CASARDRQETQYF. The chain uses TRBV12-3 or TRBV12-4 and TRBJ2-5, with 7 bases fitting TRBD1. This CDR3 is built from 13 residues. After removal of 8 bases from V and 2 bases from J, the junction contained 5 bases not matched to a gene.

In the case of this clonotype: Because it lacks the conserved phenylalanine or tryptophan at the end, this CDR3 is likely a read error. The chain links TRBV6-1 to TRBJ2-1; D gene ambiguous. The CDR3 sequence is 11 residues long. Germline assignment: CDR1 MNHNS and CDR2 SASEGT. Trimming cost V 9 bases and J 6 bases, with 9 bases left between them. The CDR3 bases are TGTGCCAGTCAATGGAGCAATGAGCAGTTCTGC. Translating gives CASQWSNEQFC.

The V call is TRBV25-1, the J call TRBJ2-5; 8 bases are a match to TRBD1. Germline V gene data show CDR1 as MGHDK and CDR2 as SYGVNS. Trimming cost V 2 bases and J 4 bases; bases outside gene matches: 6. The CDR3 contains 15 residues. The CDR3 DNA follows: TGTGCCAGCAGTGAAGACCAGACAGGGGCAGAGACCCAGTACTTC. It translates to CASSEDQTGAETQYF. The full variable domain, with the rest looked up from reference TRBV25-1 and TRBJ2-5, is EADIYQTPRYLVIGTGKKITLECSQTMGHDKMYWYQQDPGMELHLIHYSYGVNSTEKGDLSSESTVSRIRTEHFPLTLESARPSHTSQYLCASSEDQTGAETQYFGPGTRLLVL.

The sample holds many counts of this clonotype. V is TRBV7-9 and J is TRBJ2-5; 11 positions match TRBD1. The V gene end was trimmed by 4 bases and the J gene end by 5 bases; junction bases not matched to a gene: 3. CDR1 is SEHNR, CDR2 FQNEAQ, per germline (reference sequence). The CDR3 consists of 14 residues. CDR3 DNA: TGTGCCAGCAGCTCTCGGACAGGGGGCGAGACCCAGTACTTC. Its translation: CASSSRTGGETQYF. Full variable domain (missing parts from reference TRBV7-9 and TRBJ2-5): DTGVSQNPRHKITKRGQNVTFRCDPISEHNRLYWYRQTLGQGPEFLTYFQNEAQLEKSRLLSDRFSAERPKGSFSTLEIQRTEQGDSAMYLCASSSRTGGETQYFGPGTRLLVL.